These 22 T cell receptor beta chains were all obtained from the same sample, sequenced in a study of identical twins. MiXCR was run by TCRdb on the 5' RACE reads, yielding one entry per CDR3 protein. The sample carries roughly 700,000 distinct CDR3 sequences, around 8.6% recorded once. These data also formed part of another study, on yellow fever vaccine responses in identical twins.

Sequencing input: PBMCs. The origin of the receptors is a woman under 30 in good health.

This clonotype appeared a few times. This chain uses TRBV20-1 with TRBJ2-1; D ambiguous. The CDR3 contains 16 residues. Trimming took 6 bases from V and 8 from J, leaving 26 bases between them. Germline CDR1 DFQATT, CDR2 SNEGSKA (reference sequence). The CDR3 region is CSAPEPLGLSVDEQFF. DNA for the CDR3: TGCAGTGCCCCGGAGCCTCTGGGTCTCTCTGTCGATGAGCAGTTCTTC.

The chain carries TRBV6-5 and TRBJ1-4; D unclear. Trimming took 2 bases from V and 0 from J, leaving 4 bases between them. From germline, CDR1 is MNHEY and CDR2 SVGAGI. This CDR3 is 14 amino acids long. CDR3 loop: CASSYTSTNEKLFF. In nucleotides, the CDR3 is TGTGCCAGCAGTTACACATCAACTAATGAAAAACTGTTTTTT.

This clonotype was seen a handful of times. The V and J genes are TRBV5-1 and TRBJ2-1, with D possibly TRBD2 on 6 matching bases. Per the germline V gene, CDR1 is SGHRS and CDR2 is YFSETQ. V lost 2 bases and J 6 bases, leaving 21 bases between the germline ends. The CDR3 is made up of 17 amino acids. The CDR3 DNA follows: TGCGCCAGCAGCTTTTTGGCTAGCGAAATAACTGTCAATGAGCAGTTCTTC. Its protein product is CASSFLASEITVNEQFF.

This clonotype has only a few counts. The J gene is TRBJ2-7, the V gene TRBV6-2 or TRBV6-3; D is possibly TRBD1 or TRBD2 (5 bases each). V shed 4 bases and J shed 2 bases, with 9 bases lying between them. Germline assignment: CDR1 MNHEY and CDR2 SVGEGT. The CDR3 length is 13 residues. As DNA, the CDR3 is TGTGCCAGCAGTTGGGGGAACACCTACGAGCAGTACTTC. The encoded protein is CASSWGNTYEQYF.

In its sample, this clonotype was seen many times. The V call is TRBV20-1, the J call TRBJ2-5; weak D call: TRBD1 (6 bases). Germline CDR1 and CDR2: DFQATT and SNEGSKA (reference sequence). Between the trimmed V and J ends, which lost 4 bases and 4 bases, there was a span of 13 bases. The CDR3 has 13 residues. The CDR3 spells CSAIRDTGETQYF. DNA for the CDR3: TGCAGTGCTATCCGGGACACCGGAGAGACCCAGTACTTC.

This clonotype was found a few times. V gene TRBV24-1 combines with J gene TRBJ1-2; 10 bases are a match to TRBD1. V was pared by 3 bases and J by 5 bases, with 5 bases of the junction left unmatched. The CDR3 contains 15 residues. Germline CDR1 and CDR2: KGHDR and SFDVKD. The DNA of the CDR3 is TGTGCCACCAGTGATAGGGACAGGGGCGTTTATGGCTACACCTTC. Amino acids: CATSDRDRGVYGYTF.

This clonotype has at least ten counts. This rearrangement joins TRBV3-1 to TRBJ2-7, with 10 bases matching TRBD2. The V and J ends lost 0 bases and 3 bases, in that order; junction bases with no gene match: 11. Germline V gene sequence: CDR1 LGHDT, CDR2 YNNKEL (reference sequence). The length of the CDR3 is 18 residues. The CDR3 here is CASSQDLTSGEKLYEQYF. CDR3 DNA: TGTGCCAGCAGCCAAGATCTCACTAGCGGGGAAAAACTCTACGAGCAGTACTTC.

This chain connects TRBV11-2 to TRBJ2-5; D perhaps matches TRBD2 (6 bases). Germline assignment: CDR1 SGHAT and CDR2 FQNNGV. This CDR3 is 15 amino acids long. Trimming shortened V by 4 bases and J by 2 bases, and 14 bases separated the two germline ends. The CDR3 nucleotides read TGTGCCAGCAGCTACGCGGGGAGGACACAAGAGACCCAGTACTTC. This encodes CASSYAGRTQETQYF.

The sample holds a few counts of this clonotype. The gene calls are TRBV4-2 and TRBJ2-7; possible D gene TRBD2, 6 bases. Germline CDR1 reads LGHNA; CDR2 reads YNFKEQ. V was pared by 1 base and J by 1 base, with 14 bases between. CDR3 size: 16 residues. CDR3 residues: CASSQASEDRSYEQYF. CDR3 nucleotide sequence: TGTGCCAGCAGCCAAGCTAGCGAGGATAGGTCCTACGAGCAGTACTTC.

V and J are TRBV4-1 and TRBJ2-1; 8 bases are a match to TRBD2. The ends lost 4 bases at V and 3 bases at J; junction bases unmatched: 14. The CDR3 is 18 residues long. Germline assignment: CDR1 MGHRA and CDR2 YSYEKL. The CDR3 DNA sequence: TGCGCCAGCAGCCCAATCGCCAGTACTAGCGGCATCTACAATGAGCAGTTCTTC. Encoded protein: CASSPIASTSGIYNEQFF.

This chain joins TRBV6-5 and TRBJ1-2; TRBD1 matches 7 bases. CDR3 length: 18 residues. V lost 0 bases, J lost 2 bases, and 12 bases stayed unmatched. Germline V gene sequence: CDR1 MNHEY, CDR2 SVGAGI. CDR3 sequence: CASSYSERGLGGNYGYTF. CDR3 DNA sequence: TGTGCCAGCAGTTACTCGGAAAGGGGGCTTGGCGGGAACTATGGCTACACCTTC.

This clonotype was recorded at least ten times. The V and J genes are TRBV10-3 and TRBJ2-5; 7 bases line up with TRBD1. CDR3 length equals 15 residues. The germline gives CDR1 ENHRY, CDR2 SYGVKD. V gave up 6 bases and J gave up 2 bases; unmatched junction bases: 9. The CDR3: CAIRGFTGEQETQYF. The CDR3 bases are TGTGCCATCAGAGGATTTACAGGGGAACAAGAGACCCAGTACTTC.

The chain has TRBV7-8 and TRBJ2-5; 10 bases map to TRBD2. Germline CDR1 SGHVS, CDR2 FQNEAQ. The trim removed 4 bases at V and 7 bases at J, leaving 9 bases unmatched. The CDR3 length is 15 residues. CDR3 in amino acids: CASSSQAGGPLTQYF. The CDR3 coding sequence is TGTGCCAGCAGCTCCCAAGCGGGGGGGCCATTGACCCAGTACTTC.

The chain has TRBV20-1 and TRBJ2-5, with D possibly TRBD1 on 5 matching bases. Between the trimmed V and J ends, which lost 0 bases and 5 bases, there was a span of 16 bases. Germline CDR1 is DFQATT and CDR2 is SNEGSKA (reference sequence). This CDR3 contains 15 residues. For the CDR3, the DNA is TGCAGTGCTAGAGATGTCAGGGTCCTAGAGGAGACCCAGTACTTC. This gives the protein CSARDVRVLEETQYF.

CDR3 loop: CSARTGFETQYF. CDR3 bases: TGCAGTGCTAGGACAGGGTTCGAGACCCAGTACTTC. This rearrangement joins TRBV20-1 to TRBJ2-5; 7 bases agree with TRBD1. V shed 3 bases, J shed 5 bases, and the junction held 3 bases outside the gene matches. The CDR3 extends over 12 amino acids. Germline lookup yields CDR1 DFQATT and CDR2 SNEGSKA (reference sequence).

This clonotype occurred many times. This chain connects TRBV29-1 to TRBJ1-2; TRBD1 is a possible D gene (6 bases). Trimming took off 6 bases at V and 4 bases at J, with 18 bases between the two ends. CDR1 SQVTM and CDR2 ANQGSEA come from the germline V gene. This CDR3 has 14 residues. CDR3 in DNA: TGCAGCGTAGAACTAACAGGGTCGGGCTATGGCTACACCTTC. It translates to CSVELTGSGYGYTF.

There are many counts of this clonotype. The chain carries TRBV20-1 and TRBJ2-5, with TRBD2 matching 11 bases. Germline trimming cut 1 base from V and 1 base from J; bases unmatched to any gene: 2. Germline-derived CDR1 and CDR2 are DFQATT and SNEGSKA (reference sequence). The CDR3 sequence is 15 residues long. CDR3 coding DNA: TGCAGTGCTAGAGGACTAGCGGGATTCCAAGAGACCCAGTACTTC. This sequence encodes CSARGLAGFQETQYF.

This clonotype has more than one count but fewer than ten. The rearrangement uses TRBV5-4 and TRBJ2-1, with TRBD2 as a possible D gene (5 bases). Germline CDR1 is SGHNT and CDR2 is YYREEE (reference sequence). V lost 0 bases, J lost 3 bases, and 10 bases lay in between. The CDR3 runs to 15 residues. Here the CDR3 DNA reads TGTGCCAGCAGCTTGGTTGGACTGGACTACAATGAGCAGTTCTTC. Its translation is CASSLVGLDYNEQFF. Full variable domain (missing parts from reference TRBV5-4 and TRBJ2-1): ETGVTQSPTHLIKTRGQQVTLRCSSQSGHNTVSWYQQALGQGPQFIFQYYREEENGRGNFPPRFSGLQFPNYSSELNVNALELDDSALYLCASSLVGLDYNEQFFGPGTRLTVL.

The chain recombines TRBV3-1 with TRBJ2-1, with unresolved D. The CDR3 has 15 residues. V shed 0 bases and J shed 1 base, with 7 bases lying between them. Germline CDR1 is LGHDT and CDR2 is YNNKEL (reference sequence). CDR3 loop: CASSQDGISYNEQFF. DNA of the CDR3: TGTGCCAGCAGCCAAGATGGGATTTCCTACAATGAGCAGTTCTTC.

The CDR3 coding sequence is TGTGCCAGCAGCTCCCAGGGTCCAAATGAAGCTTTCTTT. Translating gives CASSSQGPNEAFF. This chain connects TRBV7-9 to TRBJ1-1, with a weak D call TRBD1 (5 bases). This CDR3 region has 13 residues. Trimming pared 4 bases from V and 7 bases from J, leaving 13 bases between. Germline V gene data show CDR1 as SEHNR and CDR2 as FQNEAQ (reference sequence).

This clonotype was counted many times. The junction shows a germline mismatch at one end, possibly a read error. The chain combines TRBV7-7 with TRBJ2-1; the match to TRBD2 covers 7 bases. The CDR3 is 15 residues long. CDR1 is SSHAT and CDR2 is FNYEAQ in the germline V gene (reference sequence). The CDR3 nucleotides are TGTGCTAGCAGCTTAGCTTCCGGGACTAACAATGAGCAGTTCTTC. Its translation: CASSLASGTNNEQFF.

This clonotype occurred many times. V gene TRBV5-1 combines with J gene TRBJ2-1; unclear D gene. Germline values: CDR1 SGHRS, CDR2 YFSETQ. The CDR3 runs to 15 residues. V was shortened by 4 bases and J by 0 bases, with 11 bases between the two germline ends. The DNA of the CDR3 is TGCGCCAGCAGCCCGACGACCCCCTCCTACAATGAGCAGTTCTTC. Amino acid sequence: CASSPTTPSYNEQFF.